The next 8 T cell receptor beta chains were all read from a single sample in a study of blood T cell repertoires in COVID-19. TCRdb keeps only in-frame clones here, not all; method: immunoSEQ multiplex PCR. The sample contains fewer than 130,000 clones, around 80% of which appear only once. Sequenced input: peripheral blood. These receptors were collected from a woman of 80 years or more with acute or convalescent COVID-19.

The V call is TRBV28, the J call TRBJ2-7; the match to TRBD1 covers 8 bases. Losses at the gene ends were 9 bases for V and 2 bases for J; bases not matched to a gene: 18. Germline V gene data show CDR1 as MDHEN and CDR2 as SYDVKM. The CDR3 covers 17 residues. The CDR3 here is CASFGQGEGGSTYEQYF. CDR3 nucleotides: TGTGCCAGTTTCGGACAGGGCGAAGGAGGTAGCACCTACGAGCAGTACTTC.

This clone was seen a handful of times. This chain links TRBV3-1 (or the pseudogene TRBV3-2) with TRBJ2-3; TRBD2 agrees at 8 bases. CDR1 is LGHDT, CDR2 YNNKEL, per germline (reference sequence). V shed 4 bases, J shed 2 bases, and the junction held 5 bases outside the gene matches. The CDR3 sequence is 15 residues long. The CDR3 nucleotides are TGTGCCAGCAGCCGTTTAGCGGGGACCACAGATACGCAGTATTTT. Amino acids: CASSRLAGTTDTQYF.

The chain links TRBV7-2 to TRBJ2-1, with 12 bases that match TRBD2. This CDR3 is built from 15 residues. V lost 2 bases, J lost 9 bases, and 5 bases stayed unmatched. The V gene's germline CDR1 is SGHTA and CDR2 FQGNSA. CDR3: CASSLSLAGGFEQFF. CDR3 bases: TGTGCCAGCAGCTTAAGTCTAGCGGGAGGGTTTGAGCAGTTCTTC.

The rearrangement joins TRBV7-8 to TRBJ2-3; a possible D gene is TRBD1 (6 bases). This CDR3 is 15 amino acids long. Trimming stripped 4 bases from V and 4 bases from J, with 15 bases between. The germline gives CDR1 SGHVS, CDR2 FQNEAQ. The CDR3 DNA sequence: TGTGCCAGCAGCTACGACAGGTTAGGGGCAGATACGCAGTATTTT. It translates to CASSYDRLGADTQYF.

This clone was observed a single time. The chain recombines TRBV5-1 with TRBJ2-3, with 10 bases aligning to TRBD2. Trimming took 5 bases from V and 4 from J; bases not matched to a gene: 4. The CDR3 consists of 14 residues. The V gene's germline CDR1 is SGHRS and CDR2 YFSETQ. CDR3 DNA: TGCGCCAGCAGGTCTAGCGGGGGCCCAGATACGCAGTATTTT. As protein: CASRSSGGPDTQYF.

The gene calls are TRBV19 and TRBJ1-2; TRBD1 aligns across 7 bases. V lost 8 bases and J lost 2; bases outside the gene matches: 17. Germline values: CDR1 LNHDA, CDR2 SQIVND (reference sequence). This CDR3 spans 17 amino acids. CDR3 coding DNA: TGTGCCAGTGCGAACAGGGGATACCGAGCTTCGAACTATGGCTACACCTTC. Encoded protein: CASANRGYRASNYGYTF.

The sample holds a few counts of this clone. The chain combines TRBV6-5 with TRBJ2-5; D is possibly TRBD2 (6 bases). CDR3 size: 14 residues. Trimming left V 6 bases short and J 5 bases short, with 16 bases between. Germline CDR1 is MNHEY and CDR2 is SVGAGI. CDR3 nucleotides: TGTGCCAGCAGGGGACTTATCAAGGGGGAGACCCAGTACTTC. Translated, it gives CASRGLIKGETQYF.

The J gene is TRBJ2-1, the V gene TRBV27; perhaps TRBD1 as D (6 bases). The CDR3 is 15 amino acids. The V end was cut by 7 bases, the J end by 15 bases, with 28 bases between. The germline CDR1 and CDR2 sequences are MNHEY and SMNVEV (reference sequence). CDR3 nucleotides: TGTGCCAGCAAAACCGGACAGAGCGAAGGGTCCGAGGGGTTCTTC. It codes for CASKTGQSEGSEGFF.